The subject of this entry is one T cell receptor beta chain. Its antigen is undetermined. The entry originates in a study of cytomegalovirus exposure and HLA in healthy donors. Points from the study as a whole: The listing of 150 or so TCR beta chains classed them as cytomegalovirus-associated. Most likely, a cluster of highly shared sequence variants arose as a sequencing artifact. When analyzed later, a missense DCLRE1C variant was found to be linked to TCR beta V- and J-gene trimming.

The V and J ends lost 4 bases and 1 base respectively, with 6 bases between them. The CDR3 runs 12 residues. Germline assignment: CDR1 SGDLS and CDR2 YYNGEE. In the PCR, 60 Vbeta and 13 Jbeta primers were used. Sequenced by immunoSEQ multiplex PCR; TCRdb stores in-frame clones only, minus some. The sample contains some 150,000 clones, 60% to 85% of which appear only once. This receptor was obtained from a man in his forties or fifties in good health and CMV-seropositive. The sample taken for sequencing was PBMCs. The chain combines TRBV9 with TRBJ2-7; tentatively, D is TRBD1 (5 bases). The CDR3 region is CASSRGSYEQYF. The CDR3 bases are TGTGCCAGCAGCAGGGGATCCTACGAGCAGTACTTC.